This T cell receptor beta chain derives from a study of cytomegalovirus exposure and HLA in healthy donors. Study-level results: Investigators reported 150 to 200 TCR beta chains as tied to cytomegalovirus. HLA-A and HLA-B allele assignments for most subjects were reportedly predicted accurately using TCR beta sequences.

Amplification used 60 Vbeta primers and 13 Jbeta primers. Some clones are missing from TCRdb's copy, which holds only in-frame ones; the method was immunoSEQ multiplex PCR. In the table there are more than 150,000 clones, roughly 80% of which are singletons. As regards this clone: Its antigen is still unknown.

The CDR3 covers 12 residues. CDR1 is SGHRS, CDR2 YFSETQ, per germline. V gave up 1 base and J gave up 1 base, with 3 bases separating them. The chain couples TRBV5-1 to TRBJ2-7; no firm D call. Sample: PBMCs. The source of this sequence is a woman between 18 and 29 years old in good health and CMV-seronegative. The DNA for the CDR3 is TGCGCCAGCAGCTTGCCATCCTACGAGCAGTACTTC. Its translation is CASSLPSYEQYF.